A selection of T cell receptor beta chains follows, all from one sample in a study of T-cell memory formation after mild COVID-19. MiXCR, applied by TCRdb to the 5' RACE reads, yields one record per CDR3 protein. The profile covers 100,000 to 130,000 distinct CDR3 sequences, with roughly a sixth appearing a single time and roughly 6% taken by the ten largest. Sequencing was carried out using PBMCs or a T cell subset sorted from them (not recorded which). The source is a man younger than 35 who had mild COVID-19 (a few samples of this study predate the infection). Cell type and time point are not known. Each CDR3 is given with its conserved first and last residue. The order of the fields is J gene, D gene, clone size, CDR3 length, V gene, CDR3 protein, CDR3 DNA. D genes are given only for firm matches. Not all rows give a size; the values are once, few, many and, for expanded clones, a class.

J gene: TRBJ2-2; D gene: TRBD1; clone size: few; CDR3 length: 15; V gene: TRBV2; CDR3 protein: CASTRTGGRSGELFF; CDR3 DNA: TGTGCCAGCACCCGCACAGGGGGCAGATCCGGGGAGCTGTTTTTT
J gene: TRBJ2-2; D gene: NA; clone size: few; CDR3 length: 13; V gene: TRBV29-1; CDR3 protein: CSADKGPTGELFF; CDR3 DNA: TGCAGCGCAGATAAGGGGCCCACCGGGGAGCTGTTTTTT
J gene: TRBJ2-7; D gene: NA; clone size: few; CDR3 length: 14; V gene: TRBV20-1; CDR3 protein: CSARAHWQGKEQYF; CDR3 DNA: TGCAGTGCTAGAGCCCACTGGCAGGGAAAAGAGCAGTACTTC
J gene: TRBJ1-2; D gene: TRBD1; clone size: many; CDR3 length: 15; V gene: TRBV5-1; CDR3 protein: CASSYDSGGGGGYTF; CDR3 DNA: TGCGCCAGCAGCTACGATTCAGGGGGCGGAGGTGGCTACACCTTC
J gene: TRBJ2-1; D gene: NA; clone size: few; CDR3 length: 12; V gene: TRBV12-3/TRBV12-4; CDR3 protein: CASSREYNEQFF; CDR3 DNA: TGTGCCAGCAGCCGAGAATACAATGAGCAGTTCTTC
J gene: TRBJ1-5; D gene: NA; clone size: NA; CDR3 length: 16; V gene: TRBV12-3/TRBV12-4; CDR3 protein: CASSFGGAFGNQPQHF; CDR3 DNA: TGTGCCAGCAGTTTTGGGGGGGCTTTCGGCAATCAGCCCCAGCATTTT
J gene: TRBJ2-7; D gene: TRBD2; clone size: NA; CDR3 length: 14; V gene: TRBV7-2; CDR3 protein: CASSPGLASYEQYF; CDR3 DNA: TGTGCCAGCAGCCCGGGACTAGCCTCCTACGAGCAGTACTTC
J gene: TRBJ2-2; D gene: NA; clone size: NA; CDR3 length: 18; V gene: TRBV7-6; CDR3 protein: CASSLFSAPKLGTGELFF; CDR3 DNA: TGTGCCAGCAGCTTATTCTCGGCCCCGAAGTTGGGCACCGGGGAGCTGTTTTTT
J gene: TRBJ2-1; D gene: NA; clone size: NA; CDR3 length: 15; V gene: TRBV5-6; CDR3 protein: CASSSLGVPYNEQFF; CDR3 DNA: TGTGCCAGCAGCTCGTTGGGGGTCCCGTACAATGAGCAGTTCTTC
J gene: TRBJ2-2; D gene: TRBD1; clone size: NA; CDR3 length: 15; V gene: TRBV12-3/TRBV12-4; CDR3 protein: CASSKQGANTGELFF; CDR3 DNA: TGTGCCAGCAGCAAACAGGGGGCGAACACCGGGGAGCTGTTTTTT
J gene: TRBJ1-4; D gene: NA; clone size: few; CDR3 length: 14; V gene: TRBV2; CDR3 protein: CASSERQTNEKLFF; CDR3 DNA: TGTGCCAGCAGTGAACGCCAGACGAATGAAAAACTGTTTTTT
J gene: TRBJ2-2; D gene: TRBD1; clone size: NA; CDR3 length: 16; V gene: TRBV6-5; CDR3 protein: CASSYWGQPNTGELFF; CDR3 DNA: TGTGCCAGCAGTTACTGGGGACAGCCGAACACCGGGGAGCTGTTTTTT
J gene: TRBJ2-3; D gene: TRBD1; clone size: NA; CDR3 length: 15; V gene: TRBV7-2; CDR3 protein: CASSLAAGGADTQYF; CDR3 DNA: TGTGCCAGCAGCTTAGCGGCAGGGGGCGCAGATACGCAGTATTTT
J gene: TRBJ2-6; D gene: NA; clone size: NA; CDR3 length: 16; V gene: TRBV5-1; CDR3 protein: CASSRGSVSGANVLTF; CDR3 DNA: TGCGCCAGCAGCCGGGGGTCGGTCTCTGGGGCCAACGTCCTGACTTTC
J gene: TRBJ1-4; D gene: NA; clone size: NA; CDR3 length: 13; V gene: TRBV5-1; CDR3 protein: CASSLRPNEKLFF; CDR3 DNA: TGCGCCAGCAGCTTAAGGCCCAATGAAAAACTGTTTTTT
J gene: TRBJ1-2; D gene: TRBD1; clone size: NA; CDR3 length: 13; V gene: TRBV7-9; CDR3 protein: CASSQGQLYGYTF; CDR3 DNA: TGTGCCAGCAGCCAGGGACAGCTCTATGGCTACACCTTC
J gene: TRBJ2-3; D gene: TRBD2; clone size: NA; CDR3 length: 17; V gene: TRBV5-1; CDR3 protein: CASSLALTSGEGDTQYF; CDR3 DNA: TGCGCCAGCAGCTTGGCCCTAACTAGCGGGGAAGGAGATACGCAGTATTTT
J gene: TRBJ1-1; D gene: NA; clone size: NA; CDR3 length: 13; V gene: TRBV7-2; CDR3 protein: CAIKGRQNTEAFF; CDR3 DNA: TGTGCCATCAAGGGTCGACAGAACACTGAAGCTTTCTTT
J gene: TRBJ1-6; D gene: TRBD1; clone size: NA; CDR3 length: 13; V gene: TRBV7-9; CDR3 protein: CASRGQGSSPLHF; CDR3 DNA: TGTGCCAGCAGGGGACAGGGAAGTTCACCCCTCCACTTT
J gene: TRBJ2-4; D gene: NA; clone size: NA; CDR3 length: 11; V gene: TRBV12-3/TRBV12-4; CDR3 protein: CASSPPTVQYF; CDR3 DNA: TGTGCCAGCAGTCCCCCGACAGTTCAGTACTTC
J gene: TRBJ1-2; D gene: NA; clone size: few; CDR3 length: 14; V gene: TRBV28; CDR3 protein: CASIEGDINYGYTF; CDR3 DNA: TGTGCCAGCATCGAAGGGGACATAAACTATGGCTACACCTTC
J gene: TRBJ1-1; D gene: NA; clone size: few; CDR3 length: 14; V gene: TRBV11-2; CDR3 protein: CASSLGQSNTEAFF; CDR3 DNA: TGTGCCAGCAGCTTAGGACAGTCGAACACTGAAGCTTTCTTT
J gene: TRBJ2-7; D gene: NA; clone size: NA; CDR3 length: 14; V gene: TRBV5-1; CDR3 protein: CASSLEGLSYEQYF; CDR3 DNA: TGCGCCAGCAGCTTGGAGGGTCTTTCCTACGAGCAGTACTTC
J gene: TRBJ2-3; D gene: TRBD2; clone size: few; CDR3 length: 12; V gene: TRBV2; CDR3 protein: CASSRSGEAQYF; CDR3 DNA: TGTGCCAGCAGCCGTAGCGGGGAGGCGCAGTATTTT
J gene: TRBJ2-1; D gene: NA; clone size: many; CDR3 length: 15; V gene: TRBV6-5; CDR3 protein: CASGGGPSSYNEQFF; CDR3 DNA: TGTGCCAGCGGAGGGGGGCCGAGCTCCTACAATGAGCAGTTCTTC
J gene: TRBJ2-3; D gene: NA; clone size: NA; CDR3 length: 16; V gene: TRBV7-3; CDR3 protein: CASSSMGGAQKDTQYF; CDR3 DNA: TGTGCCAGCAGCTCAATGGGGGGGGCGCAGAAAGATACGCAGTATTTT
J gene: TRBJ2-4; D gene: TRBD2; clone size: few; CDR3 length: 17; V gene: TRBV27; CDR3 protein: CASRSIAGGLAKNIQYF; CDR3 DNA: TGTGCCAGCAGGTCGATAGCGGGGGGCTTAGCCAAAAACATTCAGTACTTC
J gene: TRBJ2-3; D gene: TRBD2; clone size: NA; CDR3 length: 17; V gene: TRBV4-3; CDR3 protein: CASSLGTSGGRTDTQYF; CDR3 DNA: TGCGCCAGCAGCCTCGGGACTAGCGGGGGGCGCACAGATACGCAGTATTTT
J gene: TRBJ1-4; D gene: NA; clone size: few; CDR3 length: 13; V gene: TRBV6-5; CDR3 protein: CASSYDGDGKLFF; CDR3 DNA: TGTGCCAGCAGTTACGACGGGGACGGAAAACTGTTTTTT
J gene: TRBJ2-3; D gene: NA; clone size: few; CDR3 length: 15; V gene: TRBV20-1; CDR3 protein: CSATKNGRGTDTQYF; CDR3 DNA: TGCAGTGCAACCAAGAACGGGCGGGGCACAGATACGCAGTATTTT
J gene: TRBJ2-5; D gene: NA; clone size: NA; CDR3 length: 13; V gene: TRBV2; CDR3 protein: CASKADNQETQYF; CDR3 DNA: TGTGCCAGCAAAGCGGACAACCAAGAGACCCAGTACTTC
J gene: TRBJ1-4; D gene: TRBD1; clone size: NA; CDR3 length: 18; V gene: TRBV4-3; CDR3 protein: CASSQEGPGQGNDEKLFF; CDR3 DNA: TGCGCCAGCAGCCAAGAAGGACCGGGACAGGGGAATGATGAAAAACTGTTTTTT